This T cell receptor (beta chain) was documented in a study of blood T cell repertoires in COVID-19. About the study: T cells, B-cell-depleted T cells, or PBMCs supplied cDNA or gDNA.

The repertoire was sequenced with immunoSEQ multiplex PCR; TCRdb's copy has only in-frame clones and lacks some. Here the sample spans 95,000 to 150,000 clones, around four fifths being singletons. This clone appeared a single time. CDR1 is SQVTM and CDR2 is ANQGSEA in the germline V gene. After removal of 6 bases from V and 4 bases from J, the junction contained 12 bases not matched to a gene. This CDR3 spans 15 amino acids. The source of this sequence is a man aged 55 to 70 with active or convalescent COVID-19. The chain is built from TRBV29-1 and TRBJ1-2, with 9 nucleotides matching TRBD1. Source material: peripheral blood. CDR3 nucleotides: TGCAGCGTCGGTAAAGGGACAGGGTCTACCTATGGCTACACCTTC. Translated: CSVGKGTGSTYGYTF.